This TCR beta chain stems from a study of CD8 T cells in ankylosing spondylitis. Whole-study findings and limits: Several of the motif variants were reported before in synovial fluid and blood from reactive arthritis. Ankylosing spondylitis blood seemed to carry a telltale TCR beta motif made of fewer than 10 highly homologous variants.

V dropped 4 bases and J dropped 5 bases, with 13 bases sitting between them. CDR1 SGHRS and CDR2 YFSETQ come from the germline V gene. CDR3 length equals 15 residues. This clonotype was detected ten times or more. Its antigen remains unidentified. MiXCR was run by TCRdb on the 5' RACE reads, yielding one entry per CDR3 protein. The repertoire holds some 250,000 distinct CDR3 sequences, around 7.8% seen once, with 6.8% in the top ten. The receptor was isolated from a male donor with ankylosing spondylitis or in good health (not recorded which). The chain is built from TRBV5-1 and TRBJ1-6; tentative D call: TRBD1 (5 bases). The sequencing sample was made of blood, either unsorted or a sorted T cell fraction (not recorded which). CDR3 DNA sequence: TGCGCCAGCAGCCCCGGGGACGGTCATAATTCACCCCTCCACTTT. This translates into CASSPGDGHNSPLHF.